This is a list of T cell receptor beta chains from one sample in a study of OX40 agonist ivuxolimab in advanced cancers. Sequenced by immunoSEQ multiplex PCR; TCRdb stores in-frame clones only, minus some. The top ten hold around 15% of the sample, which has approximately 81,000 clones, more than 85% seen once. The material was CD4+ or CD8+ T cells sorted from blood, obtained in a trial of the OX40 agonist ivuxolimab. The receptors shown here come from an adult with an advanced solid tumor such as melanoma, head and neck, liver or kidney cancer. Each CDR3 is given without its conserved first and last residue.

ASSHQGTYEQY	TRBV7-3	TRBJ2-7
ASSIEMGLRVSDTQY	TRBV19	TRBJ2-3
ASSYNWNTEAF	TRBV6-5	TRBJ1-1
ASSPPGQATNEQY	TRBV7-8	TRBJ2-7
ASSPDLNTEAF	TRBV4-1	TRBJ1-1
ASSLGYGTEAF	TRBV28	TRBJ1-1
ASSSFTDTQY	TRBV9	TRBJ2-3
ASSLVDRGSEQY	TRBV7-8	TRBJ2-7
ASSVEGGQYLSGNTIY	TRBV9	TRBJ1-3
ASSIRGLADVTDTQY	TRBV19	TRBJ2-3
ASSRGTSHLEQY	TRBV5-8	TRBJ2-7
ASSQDGPHSSGNTIY	TRBV4-3	TRBJ1-3
ASSPPGASWEKLF	TRBV7-9	TRBJ1-4
ASSLYGSSYNSPLH	TRBV13	TRBJ1-6
AISDPVTAILPSGNTIY	TRBV10-3	TRBJ1-3
SVDGLVGYYNEQF	TRBV29-1	TRBJ2-1
ASSEWAYSNQPQH	TRBV10-1	TRBJ1-5
ATSRDAGRLKYEQY	TRBV15	TRBJ2-7
ASSQEPTGTWYQETQY	TRBV4-1	TRBJ2-5
SVESPVLSSYEQY	TRBV29-1	TRBJ2-7
ASRGDVGSYEQY	TRBV28	TRBJ2-7
ASRVQGPGELF	TRBV5-6	TRBJ2-2
ASSFSGGSYNEQF	TRBV7-9	TRBJ2-1
ASSYSVRDQETQY	TRBV6-6	TRBJ2-5
ASSLVGGNYNEQF	TRBV5-1	TRBJ2-1
ATSPGTGGNEQY	TRBV15	TRBJ2-7
ASSQGLAGTNEQF	TRBV4-3	TRBJ2-1
ASSPIRWPVDNEQF	TRBV19	TRBJ2-1
ASSLAGGPFSGNTIY	TRBV7-8	TRBJ1-3
ASSGITGPLVRNTEAF	TRBV25-1	TRBJ1-1
ASSRALAGAVYEQY	TRBV18	TRBJ2-7
ASSWSEAGGPYYGYT	TRBV27	TRBJ1-2
ASSLPLVASGTDYEQY	TRBV28	TRBJ2-7
ASSLHRNPLGTQY	TRBV5-6	TRBJ2-5
ASSRDRGLDEQY	TRBV5-6	TRBJ2-7
ASSLEPTGAYEQY	TRBV11-2	TRBJ2-7
ASSWGLAPPNEQF	TRBV7-9	TRBJ2-1
ASSQGGGGLAFEQY	TRBV4-1	TRBJ2-7
ASSLVDRGWVTAEAF	TRBV5-6	TRBJ1-1
ASSPGTDYGYT	TRBV7-2	TRBJ1-2
ASSGRDPSLRSEQY	TRBV6-1	TRBJ2-7
ATSRVQENYGYT	TRBV15	TRBJ1-2
ASSLVDPARGDGYT	TRBV7-2	TRBJ1-2
ASSEPQGAF	TRBV6-1	TRBJ1-1
ASSLTGGNQPQH	TRBV5-1	TRBJ1-5
ASSHPNGDRTGGNTEAF	TRBV4-3	TRBJ1-1
ASSTPLTGNTEAF	TRBV19	TRBJ1-1
ATSREDRGGYEQY	TRBV15	TRBJ2-7
ASSLSESYEQY	TRBV27	TRBJ2-7
ASSPEAGSSYEQY	TRBV27	TRBJ2-7
ASSNRGYEQY	TRBV5-4	TRBJ2-7
ASSFGDRDYEQY	TRBV5-4	TRBJ2-7
ASSLSDGGEQY	TRBV27	TRBJ2-7